This T cell receptor (beta chain) was identified during a study of OX40 agonist ivuxolimab in advanced cancers. Using immunoSEQ multiplex PCR, the repertoire was profiled, and TCRdb retains in-frame clones only, with some absent. This table holds about 77,000 clones, over 70% found once. The trim removed 2 bases at V and 2 bases at J, leaving 2 bases unmatched. The CDR3 spans 15 residues. Germline V CDR1 and CDR2: MNHEY, SVGAGI. The source was CD4+ or CD8+ T cells sorted from blood, collected in a trial of the OX40 agonist ivuxolimab. The chain couples TRBV6-5 to TRBJ2-5; 10 nucleotides match TRBD2. This TCR derives from an adult with an advanced solid tumor such as melanoma, head and neck, liver or kidney cancer. CDR3 nucleotide sequence: TGTGCCAGCAGTTACGAACTAGCGGGACAAGAGACCCAGTACTTC. Encoded protein: CASSYELAGQETQYF.